The 13 T cell receptor beta chains below come from one sample, sequenced in a study of cytomegalovirus exposure and HLA in healthy donors (dated by TCRdb to about 2017). The method behind the library was the immunoSEQ multiplex PCR assay. The multiplex PCR relied on a mix of 60 forward primers for TCR Vbeta segments and 13 reverse primers for TCR Jbeta segments. TCRdb provides this immuneACCESS table in a form limited to in-frame rearrangements. Some clones are lacking; in checked studies, under half of them reflect an unresolved V gene, and why the rest are absent is not known. The sample contains about 120,000 clones, 83% of them found a single time. The leading ten clones occupy roughly 3.5% of the sample. Specimen: PBMCs. Receptor source: a woman between 40 and 55 years old in good health and CMV-seropositive.

The rearrangement uses TRBV18 and TRBJ2-2; perhaps TRBD2 as D (5 bases). CDR1 is KGHSH, CDR2 LQKENI, per germline. The V end lost 0 bases, the J end lost 2 bases, and 10 bases lay between the germline ends. CDR3 size: 16 residues. This chain's CDR3 is CASSPPGRQNTGELFF. The CDR3 DNA follows: TGTGCCAGCTCACCACCGGGGAGACAAAACACCGGGGAGCTGTTTTTT.

The CDR3 here is CASGQFFTEAFF. DNA of the CDR3: TGTGCCAGCGGGCAGTTTTTCACTGAAGCTTTCTTT. The chain links TRBV27 to TRBJ1-1; D unresolved. Deletions cut 8 bases from V and 4 bases from J, with 11 bases between. Germline CDR1 and CDR2: MNHEY and SMNVEV (reference sequence). CDR3 size: 12 residues.

The gene calls are TRBV5-1 and TRBJ1-1, with 10 bases lining up with TRBD1. V shed 3 bases and J 5 bases; nucleotides not matched to a gene: 7. The CDR3 has 15 residues. Per germline, CDR1 SGHRS and CDR2 YFSETQ. This CDR3 reads CASSSVRTGGTEAFF. The CDR3 bases are TGCGCCAGCAGCTCCGTACGGACAGGGGGGACTGAAGCTTTCTTT.

This clone was recorded once. The V and J genes are TRBV9 and TRBJ2-3; D ambiguous. V was cut by 3 bases and J by 3 bases, with 14 bases left in between. Germline values: CDR1 SGDLS, CDR2 YYNGEE. This CDR3 region has 15 residues. This chain's CDR3 is CASSAAERETDTQYF. In DNA form, the CDR3 reads TGTGCCAGCAGCGCTGCCGAGCGAGAAACAGATACGCAGTATTTT.

The chain has TRBV28 and TRBJ1-2, with a possible D match to TRBD1 (6 bases). V shed 5 bases and J shed 4 bases, with 17 bases lying between them. The V gene's germline CDR1 is MDHEN and CDR2 SYDVKM. There are 15 residues in the CDR3. For the CDR3, the DNA is TGTGCCAGCAGTCCCCCGGACAGAATACTCTATGGCTACACCTTC. This translates into CASSPPDRILYGYTF.

The rearrangement links TRBV29-1 to TRBJ1-1, with 7 nucleotides matching TRBD1. In germline, CDR1 is SQVTM, CDR2 ANQGSEA. This CDR3 comprises 14 residues. Trimming took 6 bases from V and 1 from J; bases not matched to a gene: 8. CDR3 loop: CSVDPGQSNTEAFF. The CDR3, as DNA: TGCAGCGTCGACCCGGGACAGTCGAACACTGAAGCTTTCTTT.

The chain has TRBV5-1 and TRBJ1-1; 7 nucleotides agree with TRBD1. After removal of 2 bases from V and 3 bases from J, the junction contained 4 bases not matched to a gene. Germline V gives CDR1 SGHRS, CDR2 YFSETQ. The CDR3 sequence is 14 residues long. CDR3 DNA sequence: TGCGCCAGCAGCTTCCAAACAGGGGACACTGAAGCTTTCTTT. Its translation is CASSFQTGDTEAFF.

This chain joins TRBV7-9 and TRBJ2-4; possibly TRBD1 for D (5 bases). The V end lost 5 bases, the J end lost 6 bases, and 11 bases lay between the germline ends. CDR3 length: 13 amino acids. Germline V gene sequence: CDR1 SEHNR, CDR2 FQNEAQ (reference sequence). The CDR3 sequence: CASSPSGANIQYF. CDR3 nucleotide sequence: TGTGCCAGCAGCCCCTCTGGGGCAAACATTCAGTACTTC.

This chain connects TRBV18 to TRBJ2-5; 7 nucleotides align to TRBD2. With 3 bases clipped from V and 5 bases from J, the junction kept 9 bases outside the gene matches. The CDR3 is 15 residues long. Germline V gene sequence: CDR1 KGHSH, CDR2 LQKENI. The CDR3 is CASSPPGGVRETQYF. In DNA form, the CDR3 reads TGTGCCAGCTCACCGCCGGGAGGCGTGCGGGAGACCCAGTACTTC.

The J gene is TRBJ1-2, the V gene TRBV6-4; D not certain. The V end lost 2 bases, the J end lost 3 bases, and 7 bases lay between the germline ends. Germline V lookup: CDR1 MRHNA, CDR2 SNTAGT. The length of the CDR3 is 13 residues. The CDR3 nucleotides read TGTGCCAGCAGTGACCTAAACTACTATGGCTACACCTTC. This encodes CASSDLNYYGYTF.

The chain couples TRBV2 to TRBJ1-3; TRBD1 might be the D (5 bases). V was clipped by 2 bases and J by 0 bases, with 8 bases between them. This CDR3 comprises 15 residues. The V gene's germline CDR1 is SNHLY and CDR2 FYNNEI. The CDR3 spells CASSEIGGSGNTIYF. In DNA, the CDR3 is TGTGCCAGCAGTGAAATCGGGGGCTCTGGAAACACCATATATTTT.

The chain combines TRBV9 with TRBJ2-1, with a weak D call TRBD2 (5 bases). Trimming cost V 0 bases and J 2 bases, with 12 bases left between them. Per germline, CDR1 SGDLS and CDR2 YYNGEE. This CDR3 is built from 16 residues. CDR3 region: CASSVDPSTPYNEQFF. DNA of the CDR3: TGTGCCAGCAGCGTAGATCCTAGCACACCCTACAATGAGCAGTTCTTC. Based on the CDR3 plus reference TRBV9 and TRBJ2-1, the full variable domain is DSGVTQTPKHLITATGQRVTLRCSPRSGDLSVYWYQQSLDQGLQFLIQYYNGEERAKGNILERFSAQQFPDLHSELNLSSLELGDSALYFCASSVDPSTPYNEQFFGPGTRLTVL.

The rearrangement links TRBV7-9 to TRBJ2-3; the match to TRBD1 covers 9 bases. Germline loops: CDR1 SEHNR, CDR2 FQNEAQ (reference sequence). Unmatched junction bases numbered 7, after V lost 4 bases and J lost 2 bases. The CDR3 is 16 residues long. CDR3 DNA sequence: TGTGCCAGCAGCTCGGGACAGGGTGGGGACACAGATACGCAGTATTTT. It yields the protein CASSSGQGGDTDTQYF.